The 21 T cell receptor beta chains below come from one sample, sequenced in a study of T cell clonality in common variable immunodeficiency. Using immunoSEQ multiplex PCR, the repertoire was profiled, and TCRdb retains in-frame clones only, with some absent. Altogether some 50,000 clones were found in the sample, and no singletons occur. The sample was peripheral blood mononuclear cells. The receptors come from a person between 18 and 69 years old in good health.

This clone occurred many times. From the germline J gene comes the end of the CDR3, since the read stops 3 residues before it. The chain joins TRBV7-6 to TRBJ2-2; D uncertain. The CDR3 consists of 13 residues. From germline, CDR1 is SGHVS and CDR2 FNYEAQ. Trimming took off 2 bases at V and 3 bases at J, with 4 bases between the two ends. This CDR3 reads CASSLKHTGELFF. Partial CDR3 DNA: TGTGCCAGCAGCTTAAAGCACACCGGGGAG.

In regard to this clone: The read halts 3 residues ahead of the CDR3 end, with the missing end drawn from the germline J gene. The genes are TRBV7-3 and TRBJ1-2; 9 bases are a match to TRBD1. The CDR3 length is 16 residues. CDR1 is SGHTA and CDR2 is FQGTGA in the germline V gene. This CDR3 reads CASSRLSDRGHNDYTF. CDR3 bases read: TGTGCCAGCAGCCGCCTTTCGGACAGGGGTCACAATGAC.

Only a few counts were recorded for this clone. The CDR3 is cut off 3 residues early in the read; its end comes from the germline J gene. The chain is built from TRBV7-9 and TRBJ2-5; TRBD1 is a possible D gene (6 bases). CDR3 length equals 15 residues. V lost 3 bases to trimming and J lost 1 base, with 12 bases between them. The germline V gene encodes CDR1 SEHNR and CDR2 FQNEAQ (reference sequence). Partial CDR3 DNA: TGTGCCAGCAGCTTTAGCCCGACAGGCCAAGAGACC. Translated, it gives CASSFSPTGQET. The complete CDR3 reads CASSFSPTGQETQYF.

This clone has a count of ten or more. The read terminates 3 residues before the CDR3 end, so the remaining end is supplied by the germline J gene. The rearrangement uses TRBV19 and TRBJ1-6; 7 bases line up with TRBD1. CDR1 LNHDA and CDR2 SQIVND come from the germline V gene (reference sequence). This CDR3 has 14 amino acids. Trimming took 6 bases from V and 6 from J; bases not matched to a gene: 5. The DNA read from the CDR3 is TGTGCCAGTAGCTCGGGACAGATTAATTCACCC. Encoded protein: CASSSGQINSP. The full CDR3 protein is CASSSGQINSPLHF. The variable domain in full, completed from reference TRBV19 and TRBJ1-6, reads DGGITQSPKYLFRKEGQNVTLSCEQNLNHDAMYWYRQDPGQGLRLIYYSQIVNDFQKGDIAEGYSVSREKKESFPLTVTSAQKNPTAFYLCASSSGQINSPLHFGNGTRLTVT.

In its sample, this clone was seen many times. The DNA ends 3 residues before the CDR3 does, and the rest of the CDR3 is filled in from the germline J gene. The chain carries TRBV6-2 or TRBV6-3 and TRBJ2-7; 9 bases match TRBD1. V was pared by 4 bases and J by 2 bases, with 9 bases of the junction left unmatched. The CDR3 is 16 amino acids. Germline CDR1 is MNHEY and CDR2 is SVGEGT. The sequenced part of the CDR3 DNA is TGTGCCAGCAGTTCCTTCCCGGGACAGGGTCCCTACGAG. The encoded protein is CASSSFPGQGPYE. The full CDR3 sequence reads CASSSFPGQGPYEQYF.

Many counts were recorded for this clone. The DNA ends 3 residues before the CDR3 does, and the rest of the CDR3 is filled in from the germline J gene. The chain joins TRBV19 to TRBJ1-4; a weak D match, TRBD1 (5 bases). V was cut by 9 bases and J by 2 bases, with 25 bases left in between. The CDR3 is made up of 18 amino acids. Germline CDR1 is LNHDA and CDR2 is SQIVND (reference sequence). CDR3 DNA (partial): TGTGCCAGGGGAGTGAGGAAACCCAGGGTACTGACTAATGAAAAA. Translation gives CARGVRKPRVLTNEK. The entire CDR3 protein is CARGVRKPRVLTNEKLFF. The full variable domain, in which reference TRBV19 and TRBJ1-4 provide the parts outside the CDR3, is DGGITQSPKYLFRKEGQNVTLSCEQNLNHDAMYWYRQDPGQGLRLIYYSQIVNDFQKGDIAEGYSVSREKKESFPLTVTSAQKNPTAFYLCARGVRKPRVLTNEKLFFGSGTQLSVL.

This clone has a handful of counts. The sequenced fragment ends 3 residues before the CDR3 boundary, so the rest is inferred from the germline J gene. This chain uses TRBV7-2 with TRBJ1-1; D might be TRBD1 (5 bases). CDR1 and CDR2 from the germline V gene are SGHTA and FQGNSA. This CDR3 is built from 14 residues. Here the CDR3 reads CASSFQGAYNEAFF. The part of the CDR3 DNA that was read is TGTGCCAGCAGCTTCCAGGGCGCCTACAATGAG.

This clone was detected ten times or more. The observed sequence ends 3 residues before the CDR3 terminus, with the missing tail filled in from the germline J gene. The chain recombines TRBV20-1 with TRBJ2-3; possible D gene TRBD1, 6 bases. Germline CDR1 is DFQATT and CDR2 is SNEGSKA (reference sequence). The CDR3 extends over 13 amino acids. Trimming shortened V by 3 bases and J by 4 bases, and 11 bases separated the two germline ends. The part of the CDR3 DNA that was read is TGCAGTGCTAGGGACAGATGGTCAGATACG. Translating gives CSARDRWSDT. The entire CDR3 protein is CSARDRWSDTQYF.

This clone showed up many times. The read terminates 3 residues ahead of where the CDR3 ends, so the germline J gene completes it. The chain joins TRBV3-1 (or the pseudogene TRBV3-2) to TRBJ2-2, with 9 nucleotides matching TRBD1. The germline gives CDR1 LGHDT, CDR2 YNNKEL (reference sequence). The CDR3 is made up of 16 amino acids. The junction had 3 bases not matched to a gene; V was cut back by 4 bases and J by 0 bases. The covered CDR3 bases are TGTGCCAGCAGCCTCGGGACAGGGACGAACACCGGGGAG. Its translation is CASSLGTGTNTGE. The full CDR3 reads CASSLGTGTNTGELFF.

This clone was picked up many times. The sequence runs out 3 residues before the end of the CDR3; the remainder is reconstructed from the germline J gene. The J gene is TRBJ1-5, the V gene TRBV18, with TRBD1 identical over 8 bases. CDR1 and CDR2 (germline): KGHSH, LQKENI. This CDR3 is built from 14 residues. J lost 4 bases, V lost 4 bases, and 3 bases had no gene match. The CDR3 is CASSQDRGNQPQHF. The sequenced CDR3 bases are TGTGCCAGCTCACAAGACAGGGGTAATCAGCCC.

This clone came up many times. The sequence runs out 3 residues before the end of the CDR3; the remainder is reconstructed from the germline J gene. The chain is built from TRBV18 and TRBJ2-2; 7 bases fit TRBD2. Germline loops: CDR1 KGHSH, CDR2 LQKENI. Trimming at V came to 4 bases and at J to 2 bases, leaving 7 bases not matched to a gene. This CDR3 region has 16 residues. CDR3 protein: CASSHKAGLNTGELFF. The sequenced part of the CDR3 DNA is TGTGCCAGCTCACATAAAGCGGGACTTAACACCGGGGAG.

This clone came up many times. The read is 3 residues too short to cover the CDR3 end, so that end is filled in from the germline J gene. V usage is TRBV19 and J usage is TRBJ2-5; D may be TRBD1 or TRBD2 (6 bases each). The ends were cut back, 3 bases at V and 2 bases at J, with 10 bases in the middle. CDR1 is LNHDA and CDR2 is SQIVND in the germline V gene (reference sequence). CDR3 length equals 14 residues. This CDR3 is CASSIGGGQETQYF. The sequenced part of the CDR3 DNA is TGTGCCAGTAGTATCGGAGGGGGTCAAGAGACC.

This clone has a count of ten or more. CDR3 sequence: CASSWWRGTGTSGANVLTF. The sequenced CDR3 bases are TGTGCCAGTTCGTGGTGGCGCGGGACAGGGACCTCTGGGGCCAACGTC. The J gene is TRBJ2-6, the V gene TRBV19, with TRBD1 matching 9 bases. The read ends 3 residues early relative to the CDR3; the germline J gene fills the gap. The CDR3 sequence is 19 residues long. The V segment lost 8 bases and the J segment 0 bases; nucleotides outside the gene matches: 14. The germline V gene encodes CDR1 LNHDA and CDR2 SQIVND (reference sequence).

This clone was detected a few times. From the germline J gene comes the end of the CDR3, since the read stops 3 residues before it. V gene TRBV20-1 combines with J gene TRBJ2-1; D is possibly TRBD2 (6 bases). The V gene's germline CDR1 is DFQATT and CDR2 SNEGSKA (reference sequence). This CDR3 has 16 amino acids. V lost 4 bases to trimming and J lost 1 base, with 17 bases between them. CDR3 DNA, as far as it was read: TGCAGTGCTACATCATTAGCGGACCAATCCTACAATGAG. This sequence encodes CSATSLADQSYNE. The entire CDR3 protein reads CSATSLADQSYNEQFF.

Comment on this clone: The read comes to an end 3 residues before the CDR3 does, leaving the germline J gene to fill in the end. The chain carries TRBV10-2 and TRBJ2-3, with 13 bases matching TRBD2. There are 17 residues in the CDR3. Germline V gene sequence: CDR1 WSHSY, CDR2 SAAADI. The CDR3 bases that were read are TGCGCCAGCAGTGAGTACGGACTAGCGGGGGACCAAGAGACG. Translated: CASSEYGLAGDQET. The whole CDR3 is CASSEYGLAGDQETQYF.

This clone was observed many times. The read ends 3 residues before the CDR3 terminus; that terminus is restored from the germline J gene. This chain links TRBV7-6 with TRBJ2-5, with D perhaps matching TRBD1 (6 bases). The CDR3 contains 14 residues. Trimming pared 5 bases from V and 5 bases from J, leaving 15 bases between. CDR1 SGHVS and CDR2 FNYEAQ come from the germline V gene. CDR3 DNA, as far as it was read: TGTGCCAGCAGCGACGGGCGACAGGAGGAGACC. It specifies CASSDGRQEET. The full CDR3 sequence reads CASSDGRQEETQYF.

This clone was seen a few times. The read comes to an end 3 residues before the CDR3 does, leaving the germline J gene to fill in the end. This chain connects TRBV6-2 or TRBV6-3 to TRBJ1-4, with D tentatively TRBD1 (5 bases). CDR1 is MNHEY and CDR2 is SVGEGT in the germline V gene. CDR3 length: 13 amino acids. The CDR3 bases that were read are TGTGCCAGCATCGACCCGGGGGATTCACCA. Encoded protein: CASIDPGDSP. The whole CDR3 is CASIDPGDSPLFF.

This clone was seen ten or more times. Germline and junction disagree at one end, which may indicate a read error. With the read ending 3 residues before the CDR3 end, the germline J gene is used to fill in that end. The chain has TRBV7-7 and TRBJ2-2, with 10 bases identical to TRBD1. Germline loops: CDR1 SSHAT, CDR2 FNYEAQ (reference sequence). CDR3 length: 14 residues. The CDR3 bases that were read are TGTGCTAGCAGGCGGGACAGGGGCACCGGGGAG. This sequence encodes CASRRDRGTGE. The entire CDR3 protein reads CASRRDRGTGELFF. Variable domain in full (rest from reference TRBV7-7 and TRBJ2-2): GAGVSQSPRYKVTKRGQDVTLRCDPISSHATLYWYQQALGQGPEFLTYFNYEAQPDKSGLPSDRFSAERPEGSISTLTIQRTEQRDSAMYRCASRRDRGTGELFFGEGSRLTVL.

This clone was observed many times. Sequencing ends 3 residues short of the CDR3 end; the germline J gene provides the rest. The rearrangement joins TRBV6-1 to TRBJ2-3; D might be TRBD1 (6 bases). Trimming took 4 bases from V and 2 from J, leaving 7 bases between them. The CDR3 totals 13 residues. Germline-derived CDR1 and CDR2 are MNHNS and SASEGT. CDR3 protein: CASSGTDTDTQYF. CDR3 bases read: TGTGCCAGCAGTGGGACAGACACAGATACG.

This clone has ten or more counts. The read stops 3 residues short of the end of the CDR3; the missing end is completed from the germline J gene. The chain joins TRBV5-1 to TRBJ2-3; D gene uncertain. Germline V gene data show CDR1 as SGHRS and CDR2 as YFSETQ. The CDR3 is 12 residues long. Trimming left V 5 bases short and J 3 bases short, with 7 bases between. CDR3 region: CASRFNTDTQYF. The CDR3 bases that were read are TGCGCCAGCAGATTCAATACAGATACG.

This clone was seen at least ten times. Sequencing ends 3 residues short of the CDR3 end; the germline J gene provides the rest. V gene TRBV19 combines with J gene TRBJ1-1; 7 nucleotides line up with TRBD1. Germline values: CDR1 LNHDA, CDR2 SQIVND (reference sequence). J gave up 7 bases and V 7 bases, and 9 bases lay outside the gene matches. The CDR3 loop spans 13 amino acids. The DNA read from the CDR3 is TGTGCCAGTAAAAAAAGGGACAGATTTGAA. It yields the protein CASKKRDRFE. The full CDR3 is CASKKRDRFEAFF.